The 22 T cell receptor beta chains in this list originate from one sample, sequenced in a study of blood T cell repertoires in COVID-19. Profiled with immunoSEQ multiplex PCR; TCRdb holds only in-frame clones, not every one. The table lists over 60,000 clones, 60% to 85% of them singletons. Material for sequencing was peripheral blood. The receptors originated from a human donor in a cohort sampled during active COVID-19.

This clone was counted between two and nine times. The chain links TRBV9 to TRBJ2-3; no clear D gene. The ends were cut back, 3 bases at V and 0 bases at J, with 5 bases in the middle. The length of the CDR3 is 13 residues. Per germline, CDR1 SGDLS and CDR2 YYNGEE. The CDR3 here is CASSATSTDTQYF. The CDR3 region has the DNA TGTGCCAGCAGCGCGACTAGCACAGATACGCAGTATTTT.

The rearrangement joins TRBV5-1 to TRBJ2-1; 9 positions agree with TRBD2. J was trimmed by 4 bases and V by 0 bases; bases with no gene match: 2. Looked up from germline, CDR1 is SGHRS and CDR2 is YFSETQ. The CDR3 extends over 15 amino acids. Here the CDR3 DNA reads TGCGCCAGCAGCTTGGTACTAGCGGGTTACAATGAGCAGTTCTTC. It specifies CASSLVLAGYNEQFF.

The chain has TRBV6-2 or TRBV6-3 and TRBJ2-4, with D possibly being TRBD2 (5 bases). CDR3 length equals 14 residues. V was shortened by 2 bases and J by 2 bases, with 7 bases between the two germline ends. Germline assignment: CDR1 MNHEY and CDR2 SVGEGT. CDR3 bases: TGTGCCAGCAGTTACAAGCGGTCCAAAAACATTCAGTACTTC. Amino acids: CASSYKRSKNIQYF.

The chain uses TRBV4-3 and TRBJ1-5, with TRBD1 matching 11 bases. V lost 5 bases to trimming and J lost 5 bases; unmatched junction nucleotides: 14. This CDR3 spans 18 amino acids. Per germline, CDR1 LGHNA and CDR2 YSLEER. CDR3 coding DNA: TGCGCCAGCAGCGAGGACGATTGGGACAGGGGGAAGGATCAGCCCCAGCATTTT. Translated: CASSEDDWDRGKDQPQHF.

The chain couples TRBV7-9 to TRBJ2-6; 9 bases agree with TRBD1. The V gene end was trimmed by 5 bases and the J gene end by 4 bases; junction bases not matched to a gene: 15. Germline V gene lookup returns CDR1 SEHNR and CDR2 FQNEAQ (reference sequence). The CDR3 is 19 residues long. The CDR3 loop reads CASSGARQGGSGGANVLTF. The CDR3 region has the DNA TGTGCCAGCAGCGGAGCTCGACAGGGGGGTTCGGGAGGGGCCAACGTCCTGACTTTC.

The chain carries TRBV12-3 or TRBV12-4 and TRBJ2-2; D is undetermined. The CDR3 extends over 13 amino acids. Deletions cut 5 bases from V and 4 bases from J, with 8 bases between. CDR3 coding DNA: TGTGCCAGCAGTCGGAGACCCACCGGGGAGCTGTTTTTT. This sequence encodes CASSRRPTGELFF.

V is TRBV19 and J is TRBJ2-4; D may be TRBD1 (6 bases). Trimming stripped 3 bases from V and 3 bases from J, with 15 bases between. The CDR3 has 16 residues. From germline, CDR1 is LNHDA and CDR2 SQIVND (reference sequence). The chain's CDR3 is CASSILQEGVKNIQYF. CDR3 coding DNA: TGTGCCAGTAGTATTCTACAAGAGGGGGTCAAAAACATTCAGTACTTC.

Concerning this clone: One end of the junction fails to match germline, which may point to a read error. The J gene is TRBJ1-1, the V gene TRBV28, with unresolved D. This CDR3 has 11 residues. Germline V gene sequence: CDR1 MDHEN, CDR2 SYDVKM. This CDR3 is CASSFSRSFLF. Written as DNA, the CDR3 is TGTGCCAGCAGTTTCTCTCGGTCTTTTTTATTT.

The table lists this clone with a few counts. CDR3 in DNA: TGCGCCAGCAGCCAGGAGGACAGAAGCTCCTACGAGCAGTACTTC. This gives the protein CASSQEDRSSYEQYF. The J gene is TRBJ2-7, the V gene TRBV4-1, with D tentatively TRBD1 (6 bases). The CDR3 has 15 amino acids. Germline CDR1 is MGHRA and CDR2 is YSYEKL. V lost 3 bases to trimming and J lost 0 bases, with 12 bases between them.

The V gene is TRBV4-2, the J gene TRBJ2-1; TRBD2 agrees at 11 bases. After removal of 1 base from V and 8 bases from J, the junction contained 7 bases not matched to a gene. This CDR3 spans 16 amino acids. Germline CDR1 LGHNA, CDR2 YNFKEQ. CDR3 loop: CASSQGLAGGPYEQFF. For the CDR3, the DNA is TGTGCCAGCAGCCAAGGCTTAGCGGGAGGGCCCTATGAGCAGTTCTTC.

This sequence joins TRBV19 and TRBJ2-4; 7 bases are shared with TRBD1. The CDR3 consists of 17 residues. The germline gives CDR1 LNHDA, CDR2 SQIVND (reference sequence). V shed 1 base and J 0 bases; nucleotides not matched to a gene: 6. As DNA, the CDR3 is TGTGCCAGTAGTATAGTCTCGGGACAGCTAGCCAAAAACATTCAGTACTTC. Its translation: CASSIVSGQLAKNIQYF. Based on the CDR3 plus reference TRBV19 and TRBJ2-4, the full variable domain is DGGITQSPKYLFRKEGQNVTLSCEQNLNHDAMYWYRQDPGQGLRLIYYSQIVNDFQKGDIAEGYSVSREKKESFPLTVTSAQKNPTAFYLCASSIVSGQLAKNIQYFGAGTRLSVL.

The gene calls are TRBV6-2 or TRBV6-3 and TRBJ2-5; weak D call: TRBD1 (6 bases). V was clipped by 2 bases and J by 1 base, with 14 bases between them. CDR3 length equals 16 residues. Per the germline V gene, CDR1 is MNHEY and CDR2 is SVGEGT. The CDR3 bases are TGTGCCAGCAGTTACGGGGACACCGGATCCCAAGAGACCCAGTACTTC. Translated: CASSYGDTGSQETQYF.

The chain carries TRBV28 and TRBJ2-4, with TRBD2 identical over 16 bases. The CDR3 contains 17 residues. Trimming removed 6 bases from V and 8 bases from J; junction bases left unmatched: 10. From germline, CDR1 is MDHEN and CDR2 SYDVKM. The CDR3, as DNA: TGTGCCAGCAGACCCGGGACTAGCGGGGGGGCCGGAGACATTCAGTACTTC. This sequence encodes CASRPGTSGGAGDIQYF. Based on the CDR3 plus reference TRBV28 and TRBJ2-4, the full variable domain is DVKVTQSSRYLVKRTGEKVFLECVQDMDHENMFWYRQDPGLGLRLIYFSYDVKMKEKGDIPEGYSVSREKKERFSLILESASTNQTSMYLCASRPGTSGGAGDIQYFGAGTRLSVL.

This chain connects TRBV7-9 to TRBJ2-1; TRBD1 is a possible D gene (5 bases). Germline V gene data show CDR1 as SEHNR and CDR2 as FQNEAQ (reference sequence). The length of the CDR3 is 13 residues. Trimming cost V 3 bases and J 9 bases, with 12 bases left between them. CDR3 sequence (DNA): TGTGCCAGCAGCTTCCCATCAGGGTTTGAGCAGTTCTTC. Amino acid sequence: CASSFPSGFEQFF.

This chain links TRBV29-1 with TRBJ1-2; TRBD1 might be the D (5 bases). The CDR3 is made up of 12 amino acids. CDR1 SQVTM and CDR2 ANQGSEA come from the germline V gene. V gave up 5 bases and J gave up 2 bases, with 9 bases separating them. CDR3: CSVLTDNYGYTF. DNA of the CDR3: TGCAGCGTTCTGACAGACAACTATGGCTACACCTTC.

The chain recombines TRBV5-1 with TRBJ1-1, with D maybe TRBD1 (6 bases). V was pared by 4 bases and J by 1 base, with 11 bases between. The germline gives CDR1 SGHRS, CDR2 YFSETQ. CDR3 length: 14 amino acids. The chain's CDR3 is CASSPQGKNTEAFF. The CDR3, as DNA: TGCGCCAGCAGCCCCCAGGGGAAGAACACTGAAGCTTTCTTT. The entire variable domain, with the rest obtained from reference TRBV5-1 and TRBJ1-1, is as follows: KAGVTQTPRYLIKTRGQQVTLSCSPISGHRSVSWYQQTPGQGLQFLFEYFSETQRNKGNFPGRFSGRQFSNSRSEMNVSTLELGDSALYLCASSPQGKNTEAFFGQGTRLTVV.

CDR3 bases: TGTGCCATCAGTGCCCCCGGGACAGGGATGAATGAGCAGTTCTTC. As protein: CAISAPGTGMNEQFF. This chain joins TRBV10-3 and TRBJ2-1; TRBD1 matches 9 bases. The V gene end was trimmed by 4 bases and the J gene end by 7 bases; junction bases not matched to a gene: 8. The germline V gene encodes CDR1 ENHRY and CDR2 SYGVKD. This CDR3 spans 15 amino acids.

This sequence joins TRBV28 and TRBJ1-2; D ambiguous. CDR3 length: 17 amino acids. V was clipped by 3 bases and J by 1 base, with 18 bases between them. In germline, CDR1 is MDHEN, CDR2 SYDVKM. CDR3 in amino acids: CASSFRLWTTYNYGYTF. CDR3 coding DNA: TGTGCCAGCAGTTTTAGGTTGTGGACTACTTATAACTATGGCTACACCTTC.

The J gene is TRBJ2-1, the V gene TRBV24-1; D possibly corresponds to TRBD1 (6 bases). The CDR3 runs 15 residues. Germline V lookup: CDR1 KGHDR, CDR2 SFDVKD. Trimming cost V 0 bases and J 6 bases, with 11 bases left between them. CDR3 DNA: TGTGCCACCAGTGATTTGGGGGAGACAGGCAATGAGCAGTTCTTC. This codes for CATSDLGETGNEQFF.

The rearrangement joins TRBV30 to TRBJ1-1, with 9 nucleotides matching TRBD1. From germline, CDR1 is GTSNPN and CDR2 SVGIG (reference sequence). V was pared by 2 bases and J by 4 bases, with 2 bases of the junction left unmatched. The CDR3 spans 13 residues. CDR3 loop: CAWSPQGATEAFF. In DNA form, the CDR3 reads TGTGCCTGGAGTCCACAGGGGGCCACTGAAGCTTTCTTT.

This chain links TRBV10-3 with TRBJ2-7, with 10 bases identical to TRBD1. Trimming removed 7 bases from V and 0 bases from J; junction bases left unmatched: 9. Per the germline V gene, CDR1 is ENHRY and CDR2 is SYGVKD. There are 16 residues in the CDR3. DNA of the CDR3: TGTGCCATCAAACCGGGACAGGGGACGAGCTCCTACGAGCAGTACTTC. This sequence encodes CAIKPGQGTSSYEQYF.

The gene calls are TRBV6-1 and TRBJ1-1; TRBD1 might be the D (5 bases). In germline, CDR1 is MNHNS, CDR2 SASEGT. The CDR3 is 13 residues long. The V end was cut by 0 bases, the J end by 8 bases, with 10 bases between. The CDR3 spells CASSEATAWEAFF. The CDR3 coding sequence is TGTGCCAGCAGTGAAGCGACAGCCTGGGAAGCTTTCTTT.